This T cell receptor beta chain was sequenced in a study of T cells in narcolepsy. Study in general: Patients with NT1 or NT2 and healthy control donors were enrolled. The study, taken as a whole, reports: Healthy controls reportedly lacked the autoreactive clonotypes serially found in patients' blood. Same-patient CSF and blood CD4+ T cell clonotypes included HCRT-specific and TRIB2-specific autoreactive ones.

As for this clone: Its antigen is unidentified.

The V end lost 0 bases, the J end lost 2 bases, and 12 bases lay between the germline ends. The CDR3 runs to 16 residues. Germline CDR1 LGHNA, CDR2 YSLEER. Some clones are missing from TCRdb's copy, which holds only in-frame ones; the method was immunoSEQ multiplex PCR. The repertoire has more than 7,500 clones, more than 55% of them found once; the top ten carry roughly 23%. The clonotype was recovered from a human donor with narcolepsy. Sequencing was done on a sample of CD45RA- memory CD8+ T cells from PBMCs. The chain is built from TRBV4-3 and TRBJ2-3; unclear D gene. CDR3 protein: CASSQDNNRNTDTQYF. CDR3 coding DNA: TGCGCCAGCAGCCAAGATAACAACAGAAACACAGATACGCAGTATTTT.